The next 6 T cell receptor beta chains were all read from a single sample in a study of blood T cell repertoires in COVID-19. The protocol was immunoSEQ multiplex PCR, while the TCRdb copy is restricted to in-frame clones and leaves out a portion. Of 150,000 to 200,000 clones in the sample, less than 90% were seen once. The sample taken for sequencing was peripheral blood. These receptors were obtained from a man between 18 and 35 years old with active or convalescent COVID-19.

The genes are TRBV2 and TRBJ1-5; 12 nucleotides align to TRBD1. V was clipped by 6 bases and J by 6 bases; unmatched bases: 6. Germline V gene lookup returns CDR1 SNHLY and CDR2 FYNNEI. The CDR3 is 15 amino acids. The CDR3 DNA reads TGTGCCAGCAGCCGGGACAGGGGGCCAGCTCAGCCCCAGCATTTT. Encoded protein: CASSRDRGPAQPQHF.

The chain joins TRBV5-1 to TRBJ2-5; a weak D match, TRBD2 (6 bases). Trimming took 6 bases from V and 1 from J, leaving 16 bases between them. The CDR3 loop spans 15 amino acids. CDR1 and CDR2 from the germline V gene are SGHRS and YFSETQ. DNA for the CDR3: TGCGCCAGCAACCTGGGGAGGAAGGCCCAAGAGACCCAGTACTTC. Amino acids: CASNLGRKAQETQYF.

V usage is TRBV6-6 and J usage is TRBJ1-1; TRBD1 matches 7 bases. V dropped 5 bases and J dropped 13; count of bases not matched to a gene: 10. Germline V CDR1 and CDR2: MNHNY, SVGAGI (reference sequence). The length of the CDR3 is 12 residues. This CDR3 is CASSSRDRENFF. CDR3 nucleotides: TGTGCCAGCAGTAGCCGGGACAGAGAGAATTTCTTT.

The chain couples TRBV7-2 to TRBJ1-1; 9 bases agree with TRBD1. The germline V gene has CDR1 SGHTA and CDR2 FQGNSA. The CDR3 has 16 amino acids. The trim removed 4 bases at V and 1 base at J, leaving 7 bases unmatched. The chain's CDR3 is CASSSGQGRWNTEAFF. The DNA of the CDR3 is TGTGCCAGCAGCTCCGGACAGGGGAGATGGAACACTGAAGCTTTCTTT.

The chain links TRBV30 to TRBJ2-2, with a tentative D call TRBD1 (7 bases). CDR3 length: 13 amino acids. V was cut by 8 bases and J by 1 base, with 11 bases left in between. CDR1 and CDR2 from the germline V gene are GTSNPN and SVGIG (reference sequence). The CDR3 loop is CAGGTVNTGELFF. Here the CDR3 DNA reads TGTGCCGGGGGGACAGTGAACACCGGGGAGCTGTTTTTT.

The V call is TRBV25-1, the J call TRBJ2-7, with a weak D call TRBD2 (6 bases). There are 13 residues in the CDR3. The V end was cut by 3 bases, the J end by 7 bases, with 13 bases between. Germline-derived CDR1 and CDR2 are MGHDK and SYGVNS. CDR3 nucleotide sequence: TGTGCCAGCAGTGATCGGACGGCGGGGGAGCAGTACTTC. Protein: CASSDRTAGEQYF.